This TCR beta chain was found in a study of blood T cells in healthy people across ages. Germline CDR1 reads MNHEY; CDR2 reads SVGAGI. J was trimmed by 4 bases and V by 6 bases; bases with no gene match: 9. The length of the CDR3 is 15 residues. A sample-barcoded 5' primer and a J-beta primer mix were used in a second PCR of about 7 to 12 cycles. TCRdb fed the 5' RACE reads into MiXCR, producing one record per CDR3 protein. The sample records roughly 2 million distinct CDR3 sequences, approximately 50% being singletons. This clonotype was found a few times. The rearrangement links TRBV6-5 to TRBJ2-3; the match to TRBD2 covers 8 bases. Sequenced sample: blood. The sequence derives from a woman aged 40 to 50 in good health. DNA of the CDR3: TGTGCCAGCAGCCGGCCGGGACTAGAGCCAGATACGCAGTATTTT. It encodes CASSRPGLEPDTQYF.